Listed here are 28 T cell receptor beta chains from one sample, sequenced in a study of T cell repertoires in cytomegalovirus infection. Using its own MiXCR run on the reads, TCRdb lists one record per CDR3 protein. Counted here are 350,000 to 450,000 distinct CDR3 sequences, roughly 18% occurring once; the ten biggest clones make up less than 9.5%. Sequencing used PBMCs. These receptors came from a human donor in good health (CMV status not recorded). Some clones in this sample may be carry-over from other donors' samples.

The chain is built from TRBV7-9 and TRBJ1-2; no clear D gene. V lost 5 bases to trimming and J lost 8 bases, with 15 bases between them. Germline loops: CDR1 SEHNR, CDR2 FQNEAQ (reference sequence). There are 13 residues in the CDR3. The CDR3 sequence is CASSPPPAEGYTF. CDR3 bases: TGTGCCAGCAGCCCCCCCCCGGCCGAGGGCTACACCTTC.

This clonotype appeared many times. V is TRBV6-1 and J is TRBJ2-6; TRBD2 aligns across 8 bases. The V segment lost 6 bases and the J segment 2 bases; nucleotides outside the gene matches: 3. CDR3 length equals 15 residues. Germline V CDR1 and CDR2: MNHNS, SASEGT. The CDR3 region has the DNA TGTGCCAGCAGAAGGGGACTAGCTGGGGCCAACGTCCTGACTTTC. Residues: CASRRGLAGANVLTF.

This clonotype was recorded at least ten times. This chain's CDR3 is CASSGYGAMNTEAFF. DNA for the CDR3: TGTGCCAGCAGCGGGTACGGGGCGATGAACACTGAAGCTTTCTTT. This chain joins TRBV7-2 and TRBJ1-1; maybe TRBD1 (5 bases). Trimming removed 5 bases at V and 0 bases at J, with 13 bases between. In germline, CDR1 is SGHTA, CDR2 FQGNSA. The CDR3 runs 15 residues.

This clonotype was seen repeatedly, ten times or more. CDR3 nucleotides: TGCAGTGCTAGTACCCAGGGAGCCCGGTCTTCCTACGAGCAGTACTTC. This codes for CSASTQGARSSYEQYF. The gene calls are TRBV20-1 and TRBJ2-7; D is tentatively TRBD1 or TRBD2 (5 bases each). The CDR3 has 16 amino acids. Germline V CDR1 and CDR2: DFQATT, SNEGSKA (reference sequence). The V gene lost 3 bases and the J gene lost 1 base, with 19 bases spanning the gap.

This clonotype appeared many times. The chain combines TRBV7-8 with TRBJ2-1; 9 bases are shared with TRBD1. CDR3 length equals 15 residues. V was clipped by 2 bases and J by 6 bases; unmatched bases: 5. Germline-derived CDR1 and CDR2 are SGHVS and FQNEAQ. DNA of the CDR3: TGTGCCAGCAGCTTAAACAGGGGGCCTAGCAATGAGCAGTTCTTC. It yields the protein CASSLNRGPSNEQFF.

This clonotype was detected many times. The chain joins TRBV7-8 to TRBJ1-5; no definite D call. Per germline, CDR1 SGHVS and CDR2 FQNEAQ. The CDR3 has 13 residues. Trimming took off 1 base at V and 10 bases at J, with 11 bases between the two ends. The CDR3 protein is CASSLDPPTPQHF. In nucleotides, the CDR3 is TGTGCCAGCAGCTTAGATCCCCCAACTCCCCAGCATTTT.

This clonotype was observed a handful of times. The V and J genes are TRBV7-2 and TRBJ1-2, with D uncertain. The CDR3 is 13 amino acids. Germline CDR1 SGHTA, CDR2 FQGNSA. Trimming took 1 base from V and 7 from J, leaving 10 bases between them. CDR3 coding DNA: TGTGCCAGCAGCTTAGTCTTTGCCCCTGGCTACACCTTC. Protein: CASSLVFAPGYTF.

The chain joins TRBV11-1 to TRBJ1-1; the match to TRBD1 covers 10 bases. CDR3 length: 14 amino acids. V lost 5 bases and J lost 5; bases outside the gene matches: 5. In germline, CDR1 is SGHAT, CDR2 FQDESV (reference sequence). The CDR3 region has the DNA TGTGCCAGCAGCCTCTGGACAGGGGGAACTGAAGCTTTCTTT. It specifies CASSLWTGGTEAFF.

The chain has TRBV6-5 and TRBJ1-3; D gene uncertain. The CDR3 is 15 amino acids. Germline V CDR1 and CDR2: MNHEY, SVGAGI. Trimming removed 2 bases at V and 3 bases at J, with 11 bases between. The CDR3 sequence is CASSYDSGDGNTIYF. As DNA, the CDR3 is TGTGCCAGCAGTTACGATTCTGGAGATGGAAACACCATATATTTT.

This clonotype was found many times. The chain combines TRBV6-2 or TRBV6-3 with TRBJ2-3, with D hard to call. Looked up from germline, CDR1 is MNHEY and CDR2 is SVGEGT. The CDR3 totals 12 residues. The V end was cut by 5 bases, the J end by 5 bases, with 8 bases between. The CDR3 reads CASSQTLDTQYF. The CDR3 DNA reads TGTGCCAGCAGTCAGACTTTAGATACGCAGTATTTT.

There are a few counts of this clonotype. This CDR3 is CASSQLGSQETQYF. The CDR3 region has the DNA TGTGCCAGCAGCCAGCTCGGTAGTCAAGAGACCCAGTACTTC. The chain is built from TRBV3-1 and TRBJ2-5; no definite D call. V dropped 3 bases and J dropped 2 bases, with 10 bases sitting between them. Germline CDR1 is LGHDT and CDR2 is YNNKEL (reference sequence). The CDR3 consists of 14 residues.

V and J are TRBV10-3 and TRBJ2-1, with 8 bases that match TRBD1. The ends lost 6 bases at V and 0 bases at J; junction bases unmatched: 4. This CDR3 spans 15 amino acids. Germline V gene sequence: CDR1 ENHRY, CDR2 SYGVKD. CDR3 sequence (DNA): TGTGCCATCAGAGCGGACAGGGCCTCCTACAATGAGCAGTTCTTC. Translation gives CAIRADRASYNEQFF.

In this sample, this clonotype turned up a few times. This chain uses TRBV5-6 with TRBJ2-1; unclear D gene. Germline V lookup: CDR1 SGHDT, CDR2 YYEEEE. V lost 4 bases, J lost 3 bases, and 8 bases lay in between. CDR3 length: 13 residues. CDR3 amino acids: CASSPLYYNEQFF. The CDR3 DNA is TGTGCCAGCAGCCCCCTTTACTACAATGAGCAGTTCTTC. Based on the CDR3 plus reference TRBV5-6 and TRBJ2-1, the full variable domain is DAGVTQSPTHLIKTRGQQVTLRCSPKSGHDTVSWYQQALGQGPQFIFQYYEEEERQRGNFPDRFSGHQFPNYSSELNVNALLLGDSALYLCASSPLYYNEQFFGPGTRLTVL.

Notes on this clonotype: The junction differs from germline at one of its ends, possibly a read error. This chain connects TRBV5-1 to TRBJ1-1; TRBD1 agrees at 7 bases. CDR1 is SGHRS, CDR2 YFSETQ, per germline. CDR3 length: 16 amino acids. The DNA of the CDR3 is TGCGCCAGCAGCCCTGGCGCAGGGGGGATGAACACTGAAGTTTTCTTT. It codes for CASSPGAGGMNTEVFF.

The chain joins TRBV10-3 to TRBJ2-5; 7 bases are shared with TRBD1. V was clipped by 8 bases and J by 2 bases; unmatched bases: 17. Germline CDR1 is ENHRY and CDR2 is SYGVKD. CDR3 length: 17 amino acids. CDR3 sequence (DNA): TGTGCCATCGGTCGCCCGGAGACAGGGTCACTACAAGAGACCCAGTACTTC. Its translation: CAIGRPETGSLQETQYF.

This clonotype was observed at least ten times. The rearrangement joins TRBV7-2 to TRBJ2-7; 9 bases line up with TRBD1. Per the germline V gene, CDR1 is SGHTA and CDR2 is FQGNSA. CDR3 length: 16 amino acids. The trim removed 5 bases at V and 3 bases at J, leaving 11 bases unmatched. CDR3 sequence (DNA): TGTGCCAGCAGCGGGGGAGGGACAGGGATTGACTACGAGCAGTACTTC. Its protein is CASSGGGTGIDYEQYF.

CDR3 sequence reads: CASSLRDRGHTEAFF. For the CDR3, the DNA is TGTGCCAGCAGCCTTAGGGACAGGGGACACACTGAAGCTTTCTTT. The genes are TRBV4-2 and TRBJ1-1; TRBD1 matches 10 bases. The germline V gene has CDR1 LGHNA and CDR2 YNFKEQ. Trimming took 4 bases from V and 3 from J; bases not matched to a gene: 5. This CDR3 has 15 amino acids.

This chain connects TRBV2 to TRBJ2-5; D is possibly TRBD2 (5 bases). This CDR3 has 13 amino acids. Germline V gene sequence: CDR1 SNHLY, CDR2 FYNNEI. V was trimmed by 3 bases and J by 7 bases, leaving 12 bases between them. CDR3 nucleotide sequence: TGTGCCAGCAGTGACTCGGGCCGGGGGACCCAGTACTTC. Its protein is CASSDSGRGTQYF.

The chain links TRBV12-3 or TRBV12-4 to TRBJ2-7, with D possibly being TRBD1 (5 bases). The V gene lost 5 bases and the J gene lost 6 bases, with 14 bases spanning the gap. This CDR3 is 13 amino acids long. CDR3 bases: TGTGCCAGCAGTATCCTCGACAGTACCGAGCAGTACTTC. Translating gives CASSILDSTEQYF.

This clonotype appeared a few times. CDR3 protein: CASTALGQGDYGYTF. The CDR3 DNA reads as TGTGCCAGCACCGCCTTGGGACAGGGGGACTATGGCTACACCTTC. The V call is TRBV6-5, the J call TRBJ1-2; 11 bases line up with TRBD1. V was clipped by 7 bases and J by 3 bases; unmatched bases: 7. This CDR3 region has 15 residues. Germline V gives CDR1 MNHEY, CDR2 SVGAGI.

This chain's CDR3 is CASSSLTSARTDTQYF. Here the CDR3 DNA reads TGTGCCAGCAGCTCCCTTACTAGCGCTCGCACAGATACGCAGTATTTT. This chain links TRBV5-6 with TRBJ2-3, with 7 bases aligning to TRBD2. The CDR3 runs 16 residues. Trimming at V came to 3 bases and at J to 1 base, leaving 8 bases not matched to a gene. Germline CDR1 SGHDT, CDR2 YYEEEE.

V usage is TRBV23-1 and J usage is TRBJ1-5; D is unresolved. TRBV23-1 is an ORF; its function is uncertain. The V end was cut by 6 bases, the J end by 2 bases, with 11 bases between. This CDR3 contains 14 residues. This CDR3 is CASSSFEGNQPQHF. The CDR3 DNA reads as TGCGCCAGCAGCTCCTTCGAGGGCAATCAGCCCCAGCATTTT.

This clonotype came up a few times. DNA for the CDR3: TGTGCCAGCAGTTACTCCACGGGACAGGGTGACTATGGCTACACCTTC. Translated: CASSYSTGQGDYGYTF. The chain employs TRBV6-2 or TRBV6-3 and TRBJ1-2; 9 bases agree with TRBD1. The CDR3 runs to 16 residues. The V gene's germline CDR1 is MNHEY and CDR2 SVGEGT. The junction had 5 bases not matched to a gene; V was cut back by 0 bases and J by 3 bases.

This clonotype came up many times. The gene calls are TRBV12-3 or TRBV12-4 and TRBJ1-1, with D unclear. V was pared by 8 bases and J by 0 bases, with 13 bases between. The CDR3 loop spans 14 amino acids. CDR3 sequence reads: CASGSGGMNTEAFF. In DNA form, the CDR3 reads TGTGCCAGCGGGTCAGGTGGCATGAACACTGAAGCTTTCTTT.

This clonotype was picked up many times. The V gene is TRBV19, the J gene TRBJ2-5; a weak D match, TRBD1 (6 bases). V lost 5 bases and J lost 6, with 16 bases in between. The germline gives CDR1 LNHDA, CDR2 SQIVND (reference sequence). The CDR3 runs 14 residues. This CDR3 reads CASSLDAGAKTQYF. As DNA, the CDR3 is TGTGCCAGTAGTTTGGACGCAGGGGCAAAGACCCAGTACTTC.

The chain recombines TRBV10-3 with TRBJ1-2; the D gene is possibly TRBD1 (6 bases). Germline values: CDR1 ENHRY, CDR2 SYGVKD. The length of the CDR3 is 15 residues. Trimming cost V 2 bases and J 3 bases, with 13 bases left between them. The CDR3 region is CAISEPGEGHYGYTF. Written as DNA, the CDR3 is TGTGCCATCAGTGAGCCAGGGGAAGGGCACTATGGCTACACCTTC.

This clonotype was found many times. The chain recombines TRBV7-2 with TRBJ1-3; possible D gene TRBD1, 6 bases. This CDR3 has 15 amino acids. V was clipped by 1 base and J by 2 bases, with 9 bases between them. Germline CDR1 reads SGHTA; CDR2 reads FQGNSA. In DNA form, the CDR3 reads TGTGCCAGCAGCTTAGTGACAGGAGCTGGAAACACCATATATTTT. Translating it yields CASSLVTGAGNTIYF.

This clonotype was detected many times. The CDR3 sequence: CASSLSGVSYEQYF. In DNA form, the CDR3 reads TGTGCCAGCAGCTTATCGGGAGTCTCCTACGAGCAGTACTTC. The rearrangement uses TRBV7-8 and TRBJ2-7; weak D call: TRBD2 (6 bases). The CDR3 is made up of 14 amino acids. Germline CDR1 is SGHVS and CDR2 is FQNEAQ. V dropped 2 bases and J dropped 0 bases, with 8 bases sitting between them.